These 23 T cell receptor beta chains came from one sample sequenced in a study of Ad26.COV2.S vaccination and SARS-CoV-2 variants. Assay used: immunoSEQ multiplex PCR; TCRdb lists only in-frame clones, some missing. The sample has about 94,000 clones; approximately 82% are singletons. Sample: peripheral blood, taken after recovery from COVID-19. These receptors were taken from a human donor who had recovered from COVID-19.

The rearrangement uses TRBV29-1 and TRBJ1-3; 8 bases are shared with TRBD1. The CDR3 consists of 16 residues. Germline values: CDR1 SQVTM, CDR2 ANQGSEA. The V segment lost 6 bases and the J segment 0 bases; nucleotides outside the gene matches: 10. For the CDR3, the DNA is TGCAGCGTCGCTGGGGACAGGTCCGGCTCTGGAAACACCATATATTTT. Translation gives CSVAGDRSGSGNTIYF. Full variable domain (outside the CDR3, taken from reference TRBV29-1 and TRBJ1-3): SAVISQKPSRDICQRGTSLTIQCQVDSQVTMMFWYRQQPGQSLTLIATANQGSEATYESGFVIDKFPISRPNLTFSTLTVSNMSPEDSSIYLCSVAGDRSGSGNTIYFGEGSWLTVV.

This clone was seen a single time. The chain combines TRBV28 with TRBJ2-1; 9 bases align to TRBD2. V lost 4 bases, J lost 5 bases, and 6 bases stayed unmatched. The CDR3 is 15 residues long. Germline V gives CDR1 MDHEN, CDR2 SYDVKM. CDR3 nucleotides: TGTGCCAGCAGTTCCCGGCGCGGGAGGGACAATGAGCAGTTCTTC. Translation: CASSSRRGRDNEQFF.

This chain joins TRBV15 and TRBJ2-1; TRBD2 is a possible D gene (6 bases). Germline V gene data show CDR1 as LNHNV and CDR2 as YYDKDF (reference sequence). CDR3 length equals 15 residues. V was cut by 5 bases and J by 4 bases, with 15 bases left in between. The CDR3 loop is CATSARDSPYNEQFF. The CDR3 DNA sequence: TGTGCCACCAGCGCCCGGGACTCGCCGTACAATGAGCAGTTCTTC.

The J gene is TRBJ2-1, the V gene TRBV7-6; 14 bases fit TRBD2. Germline CDR1 is SGHVS and CDR2 is FNYEAQ. The CDR3 has 16 amino acids. Trimming took 5 bases from V and 7 from J; bases not matched to a gene: 7. CDR3 sequence (DNA): TGTGCCAGCAGCCTAGGGACTAGCGGGAGAGGGAATGAGCAGTTCTTC. It encodes CASSLGTSGRGNEQFF. Looking up the rest from reference TRBV7-6 and TRBJ2-1 gives the full variable domain: GAGVSQSPRYKVTKRGQDVALRCDPISGHVSLYWYRQALGQGPEFLTYFNYEAQQDKSGLPNDRFSAERPEGSISTLTIQRTEQRDSAMYRCASSLGTSGRGNEQFFGPGTRLTVL.

The J gene is TRBJ2-7, the V gene TRBV11-3; D not certain. The CDR3 sequence is 17 residues long. Deletions cut 2 bases from V and 3 bases from J, with 20 bases between. Germline V CDR1 and CDR2: SGHNT, YENEEA. In nucleotides, the CDR3 is TGTGCCAGCAGCTTACATTCGCCCCCACCTAGAGGCTACGAGCAGTACTTC. It translates to CASSLHSPPPRGYEQYF.

J is TRBJ2-7 and V is TRBV24-1; 7 positions agree with TRBD2. V lost 8 bases to trimming and J lost 5 bases; unmatched junction nucleotides: 14. CDR1 is KGHDR and CDR2 is SFDVKD in the germline V gene. The CDR3 loop spans 15 amino acids. The CDR3 DNA reads TGTGCCACCATTCCGCGGGAGCCCGTTAAGGACGAGCAGTACTTC. Its protein is CATIPREPVKDEQYF.

CDR3 DNA: TGTGCCAGCAGGAGCGACTACGGAGAGACCCAGTACTTC. Translated: CASRSDYGETQYF. The rearrangement links TRBV28 to TRBJ2-5, with D maybe TRBD2 (5 bases). The germline V gene encodes CDR1 MDHEN and CDR2 SYDVKM. The ends were cut back, 6 bases at V and 4 bases at J, with 12 bases in the middle. The CDR3 loop spans 13 amino acids.

The chain carries TRBV7-6 and TRBJ2-6; 8 bases agree with TRBD2. The CDR3 has 18 amino acids. The V gene's germline CDR1 is SGHVS and CDR2 FNYEAQ. Germline trimming cut 5 bases from V and 3 bases from J; bases unmatched to any gene: 12. The CDR3 DNA is TGTGCCAGCAGCCCCGGGACCCGGGAGGGTAGTGGGGCCAACGTCCTGACTTTC. Protein product: CASSPGTREGSGANVLTF.

The chain employs TRBV6-4 and TRBJ2-1; 9 bases fit TRBD2. There are 13 residues in the CDR3. CDR1 and CDR2 from the germline V gene are MRHNA and SNTAGT. With V trimmed by 2 bases and J by 13 bases, 6 bases remained unmatched. CDR3 DNA: TGTGCCAGCAGTGACGCGAGGGGACTAGCCCAGTTCTTC. This gives the protein CASSDARGLAQFF.

This clone was counted a few times. The V call is TRBV6-5, the J call TRBJ1-1; the match to TRBD1 covers 7 bases. Germline V lookup: CDR1 MNHEY, CDR2 SVGAGI. The CDR3 covers 13 residues. V shed 8 bases, J shed 0 bases, and the junction held 3 bases outside the gene matches. The chain's CDR3 is CASQQGLNTEAFF. The CDR3, as DNA: TGTGCCAGCCAACAGGGGCTGAACACTGAAGCTTTCTTT.

The gene calls are TRBV6-2 or TRBV6-3 and TRBJ2-3; D is unresolved. The germline CDR1 and CDR2 sequences are MNHEY and SVGEGT. V lost 2 bases and J 3 bases, leaving 15 bases between the germline ends. CDR3 length: 16 residues. This CDR3 reads CASSYPWLIGTDTQYF. In nucleotides, the CDR3 is TGTGCCAGCAGTTACCCCTGGCTTATTGGTACAGATACGCAGTATTTT.

The CDR3 here is CASSLLGTSNTGELFF. Here the CDR3 DNA reads TGTGCCAGCAGCTTATTAGGGACTAGTAACACCGGGGAGCTGTTTTTT. V is TRBV7-3 and J is TRBJ2-2; 8 bases are shared with TRBD2. The CDR3 is 16 residues long. Looked up from germline, CDR1 is SGHTA and CDR2 is FQGTGA. V shed 2 bases and J 2 bases; nucleotides not matched to a gene: 4.

The chain joins TRBV5-5 to TRBJ2-2; D remains unclear. This CDR3 has 14 residues. The ends were cut back, 2 bases at V and 1 base at J, with 6 bases in the middle. Per the germline V gene, CDR1 is SGHKS and CDR2 is YYEKEE (reference sequence). The CDR3 reads CASSFLGNTGELFF. As DNA, the CDR3 is TGTGCCAGCAGCTTTCTGGGGAACACCGGGGAGCTGTTTTTT.

This chain links TRBV5-1 with TRBJ2-3; a possible D gene is TRBD1 (5 bases). The CDR3 has 15 residues. Germline CDR1 is SGHRS and CDR2 is YFSETQ. Trimming left V 2 bases short and J 5 bases short, with 15 bases between. In DNA form, the CDR3 reads TGCGCCAGCAGCTTCAATGGCAGGGTGATAGATACGCAGTATTTT. Its protein is CASSFNGRVIDTQYF.

The chain couples TRBV5-4 to TRBJ2-7; 11 bases line up with TRBD2. CDR1 is SGHNT, CDR2 YYREEE, per germline (reference sequence). The CDR3 is 16 amino acids. The trim removed 4 bases at V and 6 bases at J, leaving 12 bases unmatched. The CDR3 loop is CASSRELAGVGSEQYF. Here the CDR3 DNA reads TGTGCCAGCAGCAGAGAACTAGCGGGAGTAGGCAGCGAGCAGTACTTC.

This clone was seen only once. This chain joins TRBV27 and TRBJ2-4, with 7 bases that match TRBD1. The CDR3 spans 15 residues. Trimming at V came to 5 bases and at J to 0 bases, leaving 4 bases not matched to a gene. Germline V gene data show CDR1 as MNHEY and CDR2 as SMNVEV (reference sequence). The chain's CDR3 is CASSPGGLAKNIQYF. The DNA of the CDR3 is TGTGCCAGCAGTCCAGGGGGTTTAGCCAAAAACATTCAGTACTTC.

This chain uses TRBV15 with TRBJ1-2; TRBD1 is a possible D gene (6 bases). V gave up 0 bases and J gave up 2 bases, with 10 bases separating them. Germline CDR1 reads LNHNV; CDR2 reads YYDKDF (reference sequence). The CDR3 spans 15 residues. The CDR3 DNA is TGTGCCACCAGCAGAGATGGAACAGGGAACTATGGCTACACCTTC. Protein sequence: CATSRDGTGNYGYTF.

The CDR3 DNA sequence: TGTGCCAGCAGTGACCTAGGACAGGGGGAAGCAGATACGCAGTATTTT. The encoded protein is CASSDLGQGEADTQYF. The V and J genes are TRBV6-4 and TRBJ2-3; 10 bases line up with TRBD1. Germline-derived CDR1 and CDR2 are MRHNA and SNTAGT. J gave up 4 bases and V 2 bases, and 6 bases lay outside the gene matches. CDR3 length: 16 residues.

This clone qualifies as large. V is TRBV7-9 and J is TRBJ2-1; the D is unclear. Per germline, CDR1 SEHNR and CDR2 FQNEAQ (reference sequence). The CDR3 sequence is 16 residues long. Trimming took 5 bases from V and 7 from J, leaving 21 bases between them. The CDR3 is CASSLIGVSVSNEQFF. CDR3 nucleotides: TGTGCCAGCAGCCTGATTGGGGTTTCGGTTTCTAATGAGCAGTTCTTC.

This sequence joins TRBV3-1 (or the pseudogene TRBV3-2) and TRBJ2-1, with D uncertain. V gave up 5 bases and J gave up 4 bases, with 12 bases separating them. Germline values: CDR1 LGHDT, CDR2 YNNKEL (reference sequence). The CDR3 runs to 14 residues. The DNA for the CDR3 is TGTGCCAGCAGCGCCTTCATGGGATACAATGAGCAGTTCTTC. Its protein product is CASSAFMGYNEQFF.

The chain joins TRBV7-2 to TRBJ2-7, with 9 bases that match TRBD2. CDR1 and CDR2 (germline): SGHTA, FQGNSA. Trimming at V came to 2 bases and at J to 2 bases, leaving 13 bases not matched to a gene. The CDR3 is 18 amino acids. The chain's CDR3 is CASSLLRSSLAGTYEQYF. CDR3 bases: TGTGCCAGCAGCTTATTGCGCTCGAGTCTAGCGGGAACCTACGAGCAGTACTTC.

The CDR3 spells CASSRGGQGADTQYF. The CDR3 DNA follows: TGCGCCAGCAGCCGAGGGGGACAGGGGGCTGATACGCAGTATTTT. The chain employs TRBV5-1 and TRBJ2-3, with 12 bases that match TRBD1. V was clipped by 4 bases and J by 6 bases; unmatched bases: 6. The germline gives CDR1 SGHRS, CDR2 YFSETQ. CDR3 length: 15 amino acids. Filled out from reference TRBV5-1 and TRBJ2-3, the complete variable domain reads KAGVTQTPRYLIKTRGQQVTLSCSPISGHRSVSWYQQTPGQGLQFLFEYFSETQRNKGNFPGRFSGRQFSNSRSEMNVSTLELGDSALYLCASSRGGQGADTQYFGPGTRLTVL.

The rearrangement links TRBV24-1 to TRBJ1-2, with a weak D call TRBD1 (6 bases). This CDR3 has 14 amino acids. Trimming took 5 bases from V and 2 from J, leaving 11 bases between them. Germline values: CDR1 KGHDR, CDR2 SFDVKD. Written as DNA, the CDR3 is TGTGCCACCAGTGGCCAGGGGCAGAACTATGGCTACACCTTC. It codes for CATSGQGQNYGYTF.